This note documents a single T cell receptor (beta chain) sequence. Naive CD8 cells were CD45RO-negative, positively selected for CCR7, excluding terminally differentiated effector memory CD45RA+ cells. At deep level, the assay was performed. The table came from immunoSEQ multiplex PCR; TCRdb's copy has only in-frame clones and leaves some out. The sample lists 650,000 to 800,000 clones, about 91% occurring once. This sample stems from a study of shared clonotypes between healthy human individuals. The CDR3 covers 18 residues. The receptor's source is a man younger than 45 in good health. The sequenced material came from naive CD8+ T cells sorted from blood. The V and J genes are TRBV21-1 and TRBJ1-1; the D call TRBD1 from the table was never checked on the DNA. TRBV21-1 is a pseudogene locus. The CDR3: CASSNGRTTGPMNTEAFF. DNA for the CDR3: TGTGCCAGCAGCAATGGACGGACGACAGGACCTATGAACACTGAAGCTTTCTTT.